One and the same sample provided the 20 T cell receptor beta chains below, sequenced in a study of cytomegalovirus exposure and HLA in healthy donors. Primers for the PCR totalled 60 Vbeta and 13 Jbeta. The data were produced by immunoSEQ multiplex PCR, yet TCRdb's version contains in-frame clones alone and is incomplete. The sample has under 70,000 clones. Sequencing was done on a sample of PBMCs. These receptors came from a man aged 50 to 60 in good health and CMV-seropositive.

The V gene is TRBV5-1, the J gene TRBJ1-2; 7 nucleotides line up with TRBD1. The CDR3 has 16 amino acids. V lost 4 bases and J lost 1; bases outside the gene matches: 10. In germline, CDR1 is SGHRS, CDR2 YFSETQ. The chain's CDR3 is CASSPGHTGDNYGYTF. The CDR3 region has the DNA TGCGCCAGCAGCCCGGGTCACACAGGGGATAACTATGGCTACACCTTC.

The chain uses TRBV4-2 and TRBJ1-2; TRBD1 agrees at 8 bases. The V and J ends lost 4 bases and 7 bases, in that order; junction bases with no gene match: 14. CDR1 and CDR2 from the germline V gene are LGHNA and YNFKEQ. This CDR3 spans 16 amino acids. In DNA form, the CDR3 reads TGTGCCAGCAGCCGCTATGGACAGGGTGGAGCGAGTGGCTACACCTTC. It yields the protein CASSRYGQGGASGYTF.

The chain links TRBV11-2 to TRBJ1-1; 9 bases line up with TRBD1. Germline V gives CDR1 SGHAT, CDR2 FQNNGV. This CDR3 is 15 amino acids long. Trimming cost V 5 bases and J 1 base; bases outside gene matches: 5. The CDR3 DNA reads TGTGCCAGCAGCATTGGGGACAGGGCGAACACTGAAGCTTTCTTT. Translation: CASSIGDRANTEAFF.

The chain uses TRBV9 and TRBJ2-1; 9 bases map to TRBD2. Looked up from germline, CDR1 is SGDLS and CDR2 is YYNGEE. The V and J ends lost 6 bases and 0 bases, in that order; junction bases with no gene match: 10. CDR3 size: 17 residues. The CDR3 spells CASNSLAGALSYNEQFF. CDR3 coding DNA: TGTGCCAGCAACTCCTTAGCGGGAGCCCTCTCCTACAATGAGCAGTTCTTC.

The V gene is TRBV30, the J gene TRBJ1-2, with a weak D call TRBD1 (5 bases). Trimming removed 2 bases from V and 7 bases from J, with 14 bases in between. CDR3 size: 13 residues. Per germline, CDR1 GTSNPN and CDR2 SVGIG (reference sequence). The CDR3 nucleotides read TGTGCCTGGAGTTCGCAGGGACTAGGTGGCTACACCTTC. Protein: CAWSSQGLGGYTF. Based on the CDR3 plus reference TRBV30 and TRBJ1-2, the full variable domain is SQTIHQWPATLVQPVGSPLSLECTVEGTSNPNLYWYRQAAGRGLQLLFYSVGIGQISSEVPQNLSASRPQDRQFILSSKKLLLSDSGFYLCAWSSQGLGGYTFGSGTRLTVV.

Here the CDR3 reads CASGLDAGVGYGYTF. The CDR3 nucleotides read TGTGCTAGTGGTTTGGACGCGGGGGTGGGCTATGGCTACACCTTC. The rearrangement uses TRBV12-5 and TRBJ1-2; tentative D call: TRBD1 (5 bases). The ends were cut back, 1 base at V and 4 bases at J, with 13 bases in the middle. The CDR3 is made up of 15 amino acids. Germline V CDR1 and CDR2: LGHNT, FRNRAP.

V and J are TRBV7-2 and TRBJ1-1, with unresolved D. The CDR3 is 13 residues long. Looked up from germline, CDR1 is SGHTA and CDR2 is FQGNSA. V was trimmed by 4 bases and J by 7 bases, leaving 13 bases between them. CDR3 residues: CASSSRLRDEAFF. As DNA, the CDR3 is TGTGCCAGCAGCTCTCGACTAAGAGATGAAGCTTTCTTT.

The chain couples TRBV11-2 to TRBJ2-7; D call uncertain. Germline V gives CDR1 SGHAT, CDR2 FQNNGV. The CDR3 length is 12 residues. Trimming cost V 1 base and J 2 bases, with 3 bases left between them. CDR3 amino acids: CASSLVTYEQYF. The CDR3 nucleotides are TGTGCCAGCAGCTTAGTTACCTACGAGCAGTACTTC. Full variable domain (missing parts from reference TRBV11-2 and TRBJ2-7): EAGVAQSPRYKIIEKRQSVAFWCNPISGHATLYWYQQILGQGPKLLIQFQNNGVVDDSQLPKDRFSAERLKGVDSTLKIQPAKLEDSAVYLCASSLVTYEQYFGPGTRLTVT.

V and J are TRBV29-1 and TRBJ1-1, with TRBD1 as a possible D gene (5 bases). V lost 6 bases and J 1 base, leaving 9 bases between the germline ends. Germline lookup yields CDR1 SQVTM and CDR2 ANQGSEA. This CDR3 contains 12 residues. The DNA of the CDR3 is TGCAGCGTCCAGGGAAGGAACACTGAAGCTTTCTTT. It yields the protein CSVQGRNTEAFF.

The chain is built from TRBV29-1 and TRBJ2-1, with a possible D match to TRBD2 (5 bases). Trimming shortened V by 5 bases and J by 6 bases, and 17 bases separated the two germline ends. Germline values: CDR1 SQVTM, CDR2 ANQGSEA. The CDR3 is 14 amino acids. The CDR3 region is CSVLRGSHPNEQFF. CDR3 in DNA: TGCAGCGTTCTCCGGGGATCCCACCCCAATGAGCAGTTCTTC.

The rearrangement links TRBV28 to TRBJ1-2, with D uncertain. Germline V CDR1 and CDR2: MDHEN, SYDVKM. Trimming removed 6 bases from V and 8 bases from J, with 13 bases in between. This CDR3 comprises 12 residues. CDR3 bases: TGTGCCAGCAGCCCAACCTGGAGGGGCTACACCTTC. Translation: CASSPTWRGYTF.

The J gene is TRBJ2-3, the V gene TRBV19, with D possibly being TRBD2 (5 bases). Germline loops: CDR1 LNHDA, CDR2 SQIVND (reference sequence). The CDR3 loop spans 15 amino acids. Trimming cost V 10 bases and J 2 bases, with 19 bases left between them. The CDR3 bases are TGTGCCACCCAACTCTACAGCGGATTCACAGATACGCAGTATTTT. It yields the protein CATQLYSGFTDTQYF.

The chain uses TRBV5-5 and TRBJ1-2; 7 nucleotides match TRBD1. With 2 bases clipped from V and 4 bases from J, the junction kept 2 bases outside the gene matches. Germline-derived CDR1 and CDR2 are SGHKS and YYEKEE (reference sequence). The CDR3 is 13 amino acids. CDR3 sequence (DNA): TGTGCCAGCAGCTTAGGGACAGCCTATGGCTACACCTTC. Translated, it gives CASSLGTAYGYTF.

V usage is TRBV27 and J usage is TRBJ1-1; 9 bases are shared with TRBD1. The CDR3 covers 15 residues. Germline-derived CDR1 and CDR2 are MNHEY and SMNVEV (reference sequence). With 5 bases clipped from V and 6 bases from J, the junction kept 10 bases outside the gene matches. This chain's CDR3 is CASSTLGQGWAEAFF. In DNA, the CDR3 is TGTGCCAGCAGTACCCTGGGACAGGGATGGGCTGAAGCTTTCTTT.

V is TRBV18 and J is TRBJ2-5; D ambiguous. The CDR3 is 13 amino acids. Germline V CDR1 and CDR2: KGHSH, LQKENI. Trimming removed 1 base from V and 5 bases from J, with 8 bases in between. CDR3 in DNA: TGTGCCAGCTCACCACTCGTACAGGAGACCCAGTACTTC. Its protein is CASSPLVQETQYF.

The chain recombines TRBV6-1 with TRBJ2-5, with TRBD2 matching 9 bases. Germline values: CDR1 MNHNS, CDR2 SASEGT. The ends lost 8 bases at V and 2 bases at J; junction bases unmatched: 9. The CDR3 runs 15 residues. The CDR3 loop is CASALAGPPQETQYF. The CDR3 DNA reads TGTGCCAGCGCCCTAGCGGGACCCCCACAAGAGACCCAGTACTTC.

The chain employs TRBV4-3 and TRBJ1-3; tentatively, D is TRBD1 (5 bases). This CDR3 is built from 14 residues. CDR1 is LGHNA and CDR2 is YSLEER in the germline V gene. The V and J ends lost 1 base and 4 bases respectively, with 8 bases between them. The CDR3 region has the DNA TGCGCCAGCAGCCAAGGGGGCCCGGGAAACACCATATATTTT. It codes for CASSQGGPGNTIYF.

The chain couples TRBV7-2 to TRBJ1-2; weak D call: TRBD1 (6 bases). Trimming took off 5 bases at V and 0 bases at J, with 10 bases between the two ends. CDR3 length equals 14 residues. Germline CDR1 reads SGHTA; CDR2 reads FQGNSA. The CDR3 loop reads CASSERQANYGYTF. The CDR3 coding sequence is TGTGCCAGCAGCGAGCGACAGGCTAACTATGGCTACACCTTC.

V is TRBV7-3 and J is TRBJ2-1; TRBD2 might be the D (5 bases). Per the germline V gene, CDR1 is SGHTA and CDR2 is FQGTGA. Trimming pared 2 bases from V and 12 bases from J, leaving 11 bases between. This CDR3 region has 12 residues. The CDR3 protein is CASSLRGERQFF. Written as DNA, the CDR3 is TGTGCCAGCAGCTTACGGGGTGAGAGGCAGTTCTTC.

The DNA for the CDR3 is TGTGCCTTCCTGGACAGACCGAATGAAAAACTGTTTTTT. Its protein is CAFLDRPNEKLFF. The V call is TRBV30, the J call TRBJ1-4, with D maybe TRBD1 (6 bases). The CDR3 extends over 13 amino acids. Deletions cut 7 bases from V and 5 bases from J, with 14 bases between. Germline CDR1 and CDR2: GTSNPN and SVGIG (reference sequence).